These 5 T cell receptor beta chains came from one sample sequenced in a study of radiotherapy plus CTLA-4 blockade in lung cancer. Generated by immunoSEQ multiplex PCR, the TCRdb table keeps only in-frame clones and is missing some. The sample has about 62,000 clones, 70% to 85% seen once. The sample in question was peripheral blood, obtained from a patient treated with radiotherapy plus ipilimumab. The receptors were gathered from a human donor with non-small cell lung cancer who had a complete response to radiotherapy plus ipilimumab.

This chain joins TRBV7-9 and TRBJ2-6; TRBD1 aligns across 8 bases. The trim removed 11 bases at V and 3 bases at J, leaving 15 bases unmatched. Germline V gene sequence: CDR1 SEHNR, CDR2 FQNEAQ (reference sequence). The CDR3 has 17 amino acids. The CDR3 DNA follows: TGTGCCGTACAGGGGGGAGAAGAGGTCCGTGGGGCCAACGTCCTGACTTTC. Translating it yields CAVQGGEEVRGANVLTF.

V usage is TRBV29-1 and J usage is TRBJ2-3; TRBD2 matches at 10 bases. J lost 4 bases, V lost 0 bases, and 10 bases had no gene match. In germline, CDR1 is SQVTM, CDR2 ANQGSEA. The CDR3 extends over 17 amino acids. CDR3 bases: TGCAGCGTTGAAGATCGAGATCTAGCGGGAGATGCAGATACGCAGTATTTT. Translation: CSVEDRDLAGDADTQYF.

The V call is TRBV7-2, the J call TRBJ1-4; TRBD1 matches at 8 bases. V was clipped by 5 bases and J by 5 bases; unmatched bases: 7. The CDR3 has 15 residues. Germline CDR1 SGHTA, CDR2 FQGNSA. CDR3 DNA sequence: TGTGCCAGCAGCAGACAGGGGTCAGTCAATGAAAAACTGTTTTTT. Amino acid sequence: CASSRQGSVNEKLFF. Looking up the rest from reference TRBV7-2 and TRBJ1-4 gives the full variable domain: GAGVSQSPSNKVTEKGKDVELRCDPISGHTALYWYRQSLGQGLEFLIYFQGNSAPDKSGLPSDRFSAERTGGSVSTLTIQRTQQEDSAVYLCASSRQGSVNEKLFFGSGTQLSVL.

This clone was detected only a few times. The CDR3 DNA is TGCGCCAGCAGCTTACTGGGCCGCCTGGGGGACGGGGAGCTGTTTTTT. Its protein is CASSLLGRLGDGELFF. V usage is TRBV5-1 and J usage is TRBJ2-2; possibly TRBD1 or TRBD2 for D (5 bases each). V lost 2 bases and J lost 7, with 18 bases in between. The CDR3 totals 16 residues. The germline gives CDR1 SGHRS, CDR2 YFSETQ.

CDR3 nucleotides: TGTGCCAGCAGCTTGGAGTCCAGGACCAACTATGGCTACACCTTC. It translates to CASSLESRTNYGYTF. This chain links TRBV5-4 with TRBJ1-2; D is unresolved. CDR3 length equals 15 residues. The V gene's germline CDR1 is SGHNT and CDR2 YYREEE (reference sequence). The ends were cut back, 0 bases at V and 2 bases at J, with 11 bases in the middle.